This T cell receptor (beta chain) originates from a study of shared clonotypes between healthy human individuals. For the study at large: The study drew on a couple of women and a few men aged 18 to 49 as donors. Study-level findings and limits: The authors expected sequencing depth to affect clonotype sharing among donors. As a rule, naive subsets had a larger estimated richness than memory subsets.

Libraries were prepared by immunoSEQ multiplex PCR; TCRdb keeps only in-frame clonotypes and omits some of them. The repertoire holds about 340,000 clones, with around 67% as singletons. Adult donors, all healthy and HIV-negative, had no recent acute infections or vaccinations. Notes on this clone: Antigen unknown.

Material for sequencing was memory CD4+ T cells sorted from blood. Indicated subset: CD45RA-negative fraction. This TCR derives from a man younger than 40 in good health.

The DNA of the CDR3 is TGTGCCAGCAGTCCTTTAGGACTAGTTCACAATGAGCAGTTCTTC. This codes for CASSPLGLVHNEQFF. This chain connects TRBV2 to TRBJ2-1; TRBD2 aligns across 7 bases. The germline CDR1 and CDR2 sequences are SNHLY and FYNNEI. Trimming at V came to 5 bases and at J to 5 bases, leaving 9 bases not matched to a gene. The CDR3 length is 15 residues. The entire variable domain, with the rest obtained from reference TRBV2 and TRBJ2-1, is as follows: EPEVTQTPSHQVTQMGQEVILRCVPISNHLYFYWYRQILGQKVEFLVSFYNNEISEKSEIFDDQFSVERPDGSNFTLKIRSTKLEDSAMYFCASSPLGLVHNEQFFGPGTRLTVL.